Listed below are T cell receptor beta chains from one sample, sequenced in a study of blood T cell repertoires in COVID-19. Here immunoSEQ multiplex PCR was the method, and the copy in TCRdb shows in-frame clones only, minus some. The sample yields around 45,000 clones, roughly 90% seen once. The sample taken for sequencing was peripheral blood. Source of these receptors: a human donor in a cohort sampled during active COVID-19. CDR3s include the opening cysteine and the closing phenylalanine or tryptophan. Only part of the rows carry a size: once, few, many, or a class if the clone is expanded.

j_gene: TRBJ2-1; v_gene: TRBV5-1; abundance: medium-sized; len: 15; CDR3aa: CASSLGPSSYNEQFF
j_gene: TRBJ2-1; v_gene: TRBV20-1; abundance: .; len: 11; CDR3aa: CSVSLENEQFF
j_gene: TRBJ2-2; v_gene: TRBV5-6; abundance: .; len: 16; CDR3aa: CASSLIWQGNTGELFF
j_gene: TRBJ2-4; v_gene: TRBV7-2; abundance: .; len: 14; CDR3aa: CASSLVGGRNIQYF
j_gene: TRBJ2-6; v_gene: TRBV19; abundance: .; len: 15; CDR3aa: CASWKGGSGANVLTF
j_gene: TRBJ1-1; v_gene: TRBV7-9; abundance: .; len: 12; CDR3aa: CASRPGQGKAFF
j_gene: TRBJ2-2; v_gene: TRBV29-1; abundance: .; len: 18; CDR3aa: CSVVIGLAGGPGTGELFF
j_gene: TRBJ2-7; v_gene: TRBV5-6; abundance: .; len: 17; CDR3aa: CASSFDLGQVTSYEQYF
j_gene: TRBJ1-2; v_gene: TRBV12-3/TRBV12-4; abundance: .; len: 13; CDR3aa: CASRTGGGRGYTF
j_gene: TRBJ2-7; v_gene: TRBV12-3/TRBV12-4; abundance: .; len: 12; CDR3aa: CASSLVSGEQYF
j_gene: TRBJ1-1; v_gene: TRBV6-6; abundance: few; len: 14; CDR3aa: CASSERGLNTEAFF
j_gene: TRBJ2-1; v_gene: TRBV9; abundance: .; len: 15; CDR3aa: CASDFGGSSYNEQFF
j_gene: TRBJ1-1; v_gene: TRBV9; abundance: .; len: 13; CDR3aa: CASSVVSDSEAFF
j_gene: TRBJ2-7; v_gene: TRBV24-1; abundance: .; len: 13; CDR3aa: CATSDQGAYEQYF
j_gene: TRBJ1-2; v_gene: TRBV5-1; abundance: .; len: 15; CDR3aa: CASSPEASGGYGYTF
j_gene: TRBJ1-2; v_gene: TRBV7-3; abundance: .; len: 15; CDR3aa: CASSPGTGGSYGYTF
j_gene: TRBJ2-7; v_gene: TRBV10-3; abundance: .; len: 12; CDR3aa: CAISDRAYEQYF
j_gene: TRBJ1-1; v_gene: TRBV7-8; abundance: .; len: 15; CDR3aa: CASSAGGLGYTEAFF
j_gene: TRBJ1-1; v_gene: TRBV18; abundance: .; len: 11; CDR3aa: CASSADTEAFF
j_gene: TRBJ2-3; v_gene: TRBV2; abundance: .; len: 12; CDR3aa: CASKRGTDTQYF
j_gene: TRBJ2-5; v_gene: TRBV4-2; abundance: medium-sized; len: 16; CDR3aa: CASSHVIGGFQETQYF
j_gene: TRBJ2-6; v_gene: TRBV6-2/TRBV6-3; abundance: once; len: 16; CDR3aa: CASSFGGKSGANVLTF
j_gene: TRBJ1-5; v_gene: TRBV18; abundance: once; len: 16; CDR3aa: CASSPSGQGAGQPQHF
j_gene: TRBJ1-1; v_gene: TRBV2; abundance: .; len: 15; CDR3aa: CASSVQGGAGTEAFF
j_gene: TRBJ2-2; v_gene: TRBV3-1/TRBV3-2; abundance: .; len: 12; CDR3aa: CASSPGTGELFF
j_gene: TRBJ1-2; v_gene: TRBV6-2/TRBV6-3; abundance: .; len: 14; CDR3aa: CASSLTERSDGYTF
j_gene: TRBJ1-6; v_gene: TRBV5-6; abundance: .; len: 14; CDR3aa: CASSLAGYNSPLHF
j_gene: TRBJ1-2; v_gene: TRBV3-1/TRBV3-2; abundance: .; len: 16; CDR3aa: CASSPEMGQGYSGYTF
j_gene: TRBJ2-3; v_gene: TRBV7-6; abundance: .; len: 17; CDR3aa: CASSLAASGGSTDTQYF
j_gene: TRBJ1-1; v_gene: TRBV3-1/TRBV3-2; abundance: .; len: 14; CDR3aa: CASSQDLGVQGAFF
j_gene: TRBJ1-2; v_gene: TRBV18; abundance: .; len: 13; CDR3aa: CASSTDRGPGYTF
j_gene: TRBJ1-3; v_gene: TRBV5-4; abundance: .; len: 13; CDR3aa: CASSPLGGNTIYF
j_gene: TRBJ2-6; v_gene: TRBV29-1; abundance: .; len: 15; CDR3aa: CSVTFGTGDSNVLTF
j_gene: TRBJ1-6; v_gene: TRBV6-4; abundance: few; len: 16; CDR3aa: CASSDSGHPGDSPLHF
j_gene: TRBJ2-3; v_gene: TRBV6-1; abundance: .; len: 16; CDR3aa: CASSELGAKSTDTQYF
j_gene: TRBJ2-2; v_gene: TRBV2; abundance: .; len: 15; CDR3aa: CASRPQTVNTGELFF
j_gene: TRBJ2-6; v_gene: TRBV18; abundance: once; len: 15; CDR3aa: CASSQTGAGANVLTF
j_gene: TRBJ2-3; v_gene: TRBV2; abundance: .; len: 13; CDR3aa: CASSDQGTDTQYF
j_gene: TRBJ1-2; v_gene: TRBV5-1; abundance: .; len: 13; CDR3aa: CASRPTENYGYTF
j_gene: TRBJ2-7; v_gene: TRBV4-1; abundance: .; len: 18; CDR3aa: CASSQEGGRTGEPYEQYF
j_gene: TRBJ1-1; v_gene: TRBV29-1; abundance: .; len: 13; CDR3aa: CSAAPGLNTEAFF
j_gene: TRBJ1-1; v_gene: TRBV5-5; abundance: .; len: 14; CDR3aa: CASSPLRFDTEAFF
j_gene: TRBJ1-1; v_gene: TRBV10-3; abundance: .; len: 12; CDR3aa: CATRQGRTEAFF
j_gene: TRBJ2-2; v_gene: TRBV6-6; abundance: .; len: 12; CDR3aa: CASSYVQGELFF
j_gene: TRBJ1-1; v_gene: TRBV30; abundance: .; len: 15; CDR3aa: CAWSVQGAMNTEAFF